This entry describes one T cell receptor (beta chain). Its specificity is not known. These data are taken from a study of T cell responses to AZD1222 COVID-19 vaccine. Findings and caveats of the study: Across spike, vaccine-associated CD4 TCRs were found, dominant at 160-218 and 743-854. As reported, nearly half of all spike-specific TCRs target variant regions that are unmutated.

Profiled with immunoSEQ multiplex PCR; TCRdb holds only in-frame clones, not every one. Among under 100,000 clones, approximately 85% were seen once, and the ten largest hold around 10%. The CDR3 consists of 15 residues. Germline V CDR1 and CDR2: MDHEN, SYDVKM. V lost 8 bases to trimming and J lost 1 base, with 12 bases between them. The sequence was obtained from an adult who received the AZD1222 COVID-19 vaccine. The specimen comprised peripheral blood, sampled 28 days after the second AZD1222 dose. The chain uses TRBV28 and TRBJ2-6; a weak D match, TRBD1 (7 bases). The CDR3 sequence: CASGGTASGANVLTF. The CDR3 DNA is TGTGCCAGCGGCGGGACAGCGTCTGGGGCCAACGTCCTGACTTTC.